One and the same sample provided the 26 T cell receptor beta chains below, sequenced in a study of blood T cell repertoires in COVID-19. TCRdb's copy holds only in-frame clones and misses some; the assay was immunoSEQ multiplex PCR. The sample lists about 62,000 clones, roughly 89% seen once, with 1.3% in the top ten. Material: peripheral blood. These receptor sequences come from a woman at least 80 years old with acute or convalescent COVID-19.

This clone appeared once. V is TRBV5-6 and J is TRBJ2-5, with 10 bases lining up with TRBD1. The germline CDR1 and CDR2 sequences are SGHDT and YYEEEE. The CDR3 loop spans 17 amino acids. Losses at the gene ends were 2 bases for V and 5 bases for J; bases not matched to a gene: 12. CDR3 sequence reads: CASSFPVGQGISETQYF. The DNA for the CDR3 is TGTGCCAGCAGCTTTCCAGTGGGACAGGGGATTTCGGAGACCCAGTACTTC.

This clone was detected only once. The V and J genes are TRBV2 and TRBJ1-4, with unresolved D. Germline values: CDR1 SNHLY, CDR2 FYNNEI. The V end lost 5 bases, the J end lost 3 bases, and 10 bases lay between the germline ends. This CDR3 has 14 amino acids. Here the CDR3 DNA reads TGTGCCAGCAGTCCGCAAGCGGCTAATGAAAAACTGTTTTTT. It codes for CASSPQAANEKLFF.

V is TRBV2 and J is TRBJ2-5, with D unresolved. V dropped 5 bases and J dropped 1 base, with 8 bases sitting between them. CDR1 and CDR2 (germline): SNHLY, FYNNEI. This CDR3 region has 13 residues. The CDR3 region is CASSTTRQETQYF. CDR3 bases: TGTGCCAGCAGTACTACACGCCAAGAGACCCAGTACTTC.

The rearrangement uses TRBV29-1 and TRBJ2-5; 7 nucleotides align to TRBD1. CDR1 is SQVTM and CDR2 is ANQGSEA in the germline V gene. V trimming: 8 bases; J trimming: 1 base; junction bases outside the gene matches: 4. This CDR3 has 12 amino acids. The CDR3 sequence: CSYWDSQETQYF. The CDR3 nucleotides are TGCAGCTATTGGGACAGCCAAGAGACCCAGTACTTC.

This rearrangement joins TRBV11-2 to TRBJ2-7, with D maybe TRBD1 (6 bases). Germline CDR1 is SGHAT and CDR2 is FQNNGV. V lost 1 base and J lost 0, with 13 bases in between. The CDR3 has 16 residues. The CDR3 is CASSLGVTGSSYEQYF. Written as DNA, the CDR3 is TGTGCCAGCAGCTTAGGGGTAACAGGGAGCTCCTACGAGCAGTACTTC. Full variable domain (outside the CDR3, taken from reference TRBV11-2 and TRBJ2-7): EAGVAQSPRYKIIEKRQSVAFWCNPISGHATLYWYQQILGQGPKLLIQFQNNGVVDDSQLPKDRFSAERLKGVDSTLKIQPAKLEDSAVYLCASSLGVTGSSYEQYFGPGTRLTVT.

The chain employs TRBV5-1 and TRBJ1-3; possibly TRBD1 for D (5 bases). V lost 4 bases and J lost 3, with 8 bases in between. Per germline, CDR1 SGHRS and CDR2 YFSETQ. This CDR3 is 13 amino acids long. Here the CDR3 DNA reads TGCGCCAGCAGCCCCAGGGTTGGAAACACCATATATTTT. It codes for CASSPRVGNTIYF.

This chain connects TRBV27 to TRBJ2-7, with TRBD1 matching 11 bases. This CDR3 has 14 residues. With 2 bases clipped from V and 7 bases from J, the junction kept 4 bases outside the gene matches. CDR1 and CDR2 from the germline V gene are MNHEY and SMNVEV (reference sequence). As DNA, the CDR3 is TGTGCCAGCAGTTTAGGGACAGGGGGAGTGGAGCAGTACTTC. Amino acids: CASSLGTGGVEQYF.

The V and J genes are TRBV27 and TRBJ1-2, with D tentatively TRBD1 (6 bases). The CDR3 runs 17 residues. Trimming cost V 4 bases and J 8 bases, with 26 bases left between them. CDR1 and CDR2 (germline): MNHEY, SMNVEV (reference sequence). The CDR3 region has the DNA TGTGCCAGCAGTTCCGAAACCCAGGGGTCTCGACTCGGCGGCTACACCTTC. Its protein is CASSSETQGSRLGGYTF.

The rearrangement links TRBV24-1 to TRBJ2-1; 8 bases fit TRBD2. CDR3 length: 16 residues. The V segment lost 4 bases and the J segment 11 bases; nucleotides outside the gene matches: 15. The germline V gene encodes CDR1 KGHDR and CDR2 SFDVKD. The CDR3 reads CATSDSGTRDTNKQFF. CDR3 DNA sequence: TGTGCCACCAGTGACTCCGGGACTAGAGATACGAACAAGCAGTTCTTC.

CDR3 residues: CASSFTPGTDTQYF. CDR3 DNA: TGCGCCAGCAGCTTCACCCCCGGGACAGATACGCAGTATTTT. V usage is TRBV5-1 and J usage is TRBJ2-3, with no clear D. CDR3 length: 14 amino acids. The V end was cut by 2 bases, the J end by 3 bases, with 10 bases between. From germline, CDR1 is SGHRS and CDR2 YFSETQ.

The CDR3 region is CASSLLRDRTSGNTIYF. CDR3 nucleotide sequence: TGCGCCAGCAGCTTACTCCGGGACAGGACATCTGGAAACACCATATATTTT. V and J are TRBV5-1 and TRBJ1-3; TRBD1 agrees at 8 bases. This CDR3 spans 17 amino acids. The V gene's germline CDR1 is SGHRS and CDR2 YFSETQ. J gave up 1 base and V 2 bases, and 8 bases lay outside the gene matches.

The CDR3 sequence is CASGGQSNQPQHF. The CDR3, as DNA: TGTGCCAGCGGAGGACAGTCAAATCAGCCCCAGCATTTT. This rearrangement joins TRBV28 to TRBJ1-5, with D possibly matching TRBD1 (6 bases). The V and J ends lost 8 bases and 4 bases respectively, with 12 bases between them. This CDR3 spans 13 amino acids. From germline, CDR1 is MDHEN and CDR2 SYDVKM.

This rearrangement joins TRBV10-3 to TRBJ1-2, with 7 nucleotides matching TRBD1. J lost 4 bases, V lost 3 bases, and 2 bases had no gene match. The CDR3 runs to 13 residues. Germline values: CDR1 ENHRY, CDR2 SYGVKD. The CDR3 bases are TGTGCCATCAGTGACCGGGACAGCTATGGCTACACCTTC. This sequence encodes CAISDRDSYGYTF.

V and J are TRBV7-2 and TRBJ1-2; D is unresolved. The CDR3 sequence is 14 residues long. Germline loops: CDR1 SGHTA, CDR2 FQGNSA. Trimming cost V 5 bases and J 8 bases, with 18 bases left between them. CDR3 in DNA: TGTGCCAGCAGCGCCGGTTCGGGGATAGGCGGCTACACCTTC. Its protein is CASSAGSGIGGYTF.

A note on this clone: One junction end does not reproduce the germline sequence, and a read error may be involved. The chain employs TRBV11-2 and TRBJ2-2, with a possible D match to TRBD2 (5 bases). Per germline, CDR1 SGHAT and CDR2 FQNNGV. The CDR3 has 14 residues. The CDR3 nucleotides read TGTGCCAGCCGCTTATTGAGGGACACCGGGGAGCTGTTTTTT. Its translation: CASRLLRDTGELFF. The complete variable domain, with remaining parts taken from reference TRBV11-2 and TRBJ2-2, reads EAGVAQSPRYKIIEKRQSVAFWCNPISGHATLYWYQQILGQGPKLLIQFQNNGVVDDSQLPKDRFSAERLKGVDSTLKIQPAKLEDSAVYLCASRLLRDTGELFFGEGSRLTVL.

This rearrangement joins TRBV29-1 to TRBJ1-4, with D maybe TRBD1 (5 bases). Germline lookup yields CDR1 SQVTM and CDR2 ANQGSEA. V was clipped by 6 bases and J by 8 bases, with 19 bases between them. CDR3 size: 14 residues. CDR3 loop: CSVPASDRGEKLFF. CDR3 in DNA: TGCAGCGTCCCCGCATCGGACCGGGGGGAAAAACTGTTTTTT.

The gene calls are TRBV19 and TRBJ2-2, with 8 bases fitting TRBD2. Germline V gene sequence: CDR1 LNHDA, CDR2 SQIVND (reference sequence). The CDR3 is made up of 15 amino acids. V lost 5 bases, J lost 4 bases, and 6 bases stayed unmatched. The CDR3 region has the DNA TGTGCCAGTAGTTCCGGGACTAGACTCACCGGGGAGCTGTTTTTT. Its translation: CASSSGTRLTGELFF.

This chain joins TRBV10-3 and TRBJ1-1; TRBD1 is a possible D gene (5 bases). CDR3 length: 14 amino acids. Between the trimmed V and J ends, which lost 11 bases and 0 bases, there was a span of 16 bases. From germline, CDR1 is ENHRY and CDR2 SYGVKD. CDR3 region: CASNSGDLNTEAFF. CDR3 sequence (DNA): TGTGCCTCAAATTCGGGGGATCTGAACACTGAAGCTTTCTTT.

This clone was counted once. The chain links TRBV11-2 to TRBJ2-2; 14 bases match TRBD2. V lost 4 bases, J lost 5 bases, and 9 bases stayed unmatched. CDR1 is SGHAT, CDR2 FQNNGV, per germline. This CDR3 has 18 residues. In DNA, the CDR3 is TGTGCCAGCAGCTACTTAGGACTAGCGGGAGGAAGAACCGGGGAGCTGTTTTTT. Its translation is CASSYLGLAGGRTGELFF.

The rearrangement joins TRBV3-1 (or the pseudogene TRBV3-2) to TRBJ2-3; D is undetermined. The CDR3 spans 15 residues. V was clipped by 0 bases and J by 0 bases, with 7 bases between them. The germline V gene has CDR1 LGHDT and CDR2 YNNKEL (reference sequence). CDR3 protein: CASSQDPRSTDTQYF. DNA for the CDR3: TGTGCCAGCAGCCAAGATCCTAGGAGCACAGATACGCAGTATTTT.

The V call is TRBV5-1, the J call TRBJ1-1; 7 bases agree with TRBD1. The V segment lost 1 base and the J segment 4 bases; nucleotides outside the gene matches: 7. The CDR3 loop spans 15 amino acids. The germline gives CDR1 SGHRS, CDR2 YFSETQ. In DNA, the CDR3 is TGCGCCAGCAGCTTGTCGGGTCAGGGGGGCACTGAAGCTTTCTTT. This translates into CASSLSGQGGTEAFF.

CDR3 coding DNA: TGCAGCGTTGATCTGGGAGGCAATTCACCCCTCCACTTT. Protein product: CSVDLGGNSPLHF. This chain joins TRBV29-1 and TRBJ1-6; D ambiguous. With 3 bases removed from V and 7 bases from J, the gap between germline ends came to 10 bases. Germline V gene sequence: CDR1 SQVTM, CDR2 ANQGSEA. The CDR3 has 13 amino acids. The full variable domain, completed using reference TRBV29-1 and TRBJ1-6, is SAVISQKPSRDICQRGTSLTIQCQVDSQVTMMFWYRQQPGQSLTLIATANQGSEATYESGFVIDKFPISRPNLTFSTLTVSNMSPEDSSIYLCSVDLGGNSPLHFGNGTRLTVT.

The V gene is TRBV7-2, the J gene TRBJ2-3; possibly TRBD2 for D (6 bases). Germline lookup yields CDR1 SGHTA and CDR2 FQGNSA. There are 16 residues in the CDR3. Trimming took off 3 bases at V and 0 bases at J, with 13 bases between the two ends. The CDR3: CASSLVKRASTDTQYF. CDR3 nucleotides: TGTGCCAGCAGCTTGGTGAAGCGGGCAAGCACAGATACGCAGTATTTT.

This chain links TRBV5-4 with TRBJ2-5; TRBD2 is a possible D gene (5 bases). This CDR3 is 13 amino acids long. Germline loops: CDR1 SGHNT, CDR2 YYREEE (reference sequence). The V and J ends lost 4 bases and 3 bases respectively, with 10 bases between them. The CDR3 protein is CASSDYVEETQYF. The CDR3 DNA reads TGTGCCAGCAGCGACTACGTGGAAGAGACCCAGTACTTC.

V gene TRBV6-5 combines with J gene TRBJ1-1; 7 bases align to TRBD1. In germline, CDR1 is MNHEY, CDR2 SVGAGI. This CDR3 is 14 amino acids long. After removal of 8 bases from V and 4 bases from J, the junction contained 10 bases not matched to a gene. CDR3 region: CASSKHRGITEAFF. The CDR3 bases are TGTGCCAGCTCAAAACACAGGGGAATCACTGAAGCTTTCTTT.

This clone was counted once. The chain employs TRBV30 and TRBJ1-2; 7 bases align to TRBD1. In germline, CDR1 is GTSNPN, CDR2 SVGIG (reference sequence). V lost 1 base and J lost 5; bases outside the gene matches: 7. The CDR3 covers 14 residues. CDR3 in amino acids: CAWSEAGTAYGYTF. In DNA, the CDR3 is TGTGCCTGGAGTGAGGCTGGGACAGCATATGGCTACACCTTC.